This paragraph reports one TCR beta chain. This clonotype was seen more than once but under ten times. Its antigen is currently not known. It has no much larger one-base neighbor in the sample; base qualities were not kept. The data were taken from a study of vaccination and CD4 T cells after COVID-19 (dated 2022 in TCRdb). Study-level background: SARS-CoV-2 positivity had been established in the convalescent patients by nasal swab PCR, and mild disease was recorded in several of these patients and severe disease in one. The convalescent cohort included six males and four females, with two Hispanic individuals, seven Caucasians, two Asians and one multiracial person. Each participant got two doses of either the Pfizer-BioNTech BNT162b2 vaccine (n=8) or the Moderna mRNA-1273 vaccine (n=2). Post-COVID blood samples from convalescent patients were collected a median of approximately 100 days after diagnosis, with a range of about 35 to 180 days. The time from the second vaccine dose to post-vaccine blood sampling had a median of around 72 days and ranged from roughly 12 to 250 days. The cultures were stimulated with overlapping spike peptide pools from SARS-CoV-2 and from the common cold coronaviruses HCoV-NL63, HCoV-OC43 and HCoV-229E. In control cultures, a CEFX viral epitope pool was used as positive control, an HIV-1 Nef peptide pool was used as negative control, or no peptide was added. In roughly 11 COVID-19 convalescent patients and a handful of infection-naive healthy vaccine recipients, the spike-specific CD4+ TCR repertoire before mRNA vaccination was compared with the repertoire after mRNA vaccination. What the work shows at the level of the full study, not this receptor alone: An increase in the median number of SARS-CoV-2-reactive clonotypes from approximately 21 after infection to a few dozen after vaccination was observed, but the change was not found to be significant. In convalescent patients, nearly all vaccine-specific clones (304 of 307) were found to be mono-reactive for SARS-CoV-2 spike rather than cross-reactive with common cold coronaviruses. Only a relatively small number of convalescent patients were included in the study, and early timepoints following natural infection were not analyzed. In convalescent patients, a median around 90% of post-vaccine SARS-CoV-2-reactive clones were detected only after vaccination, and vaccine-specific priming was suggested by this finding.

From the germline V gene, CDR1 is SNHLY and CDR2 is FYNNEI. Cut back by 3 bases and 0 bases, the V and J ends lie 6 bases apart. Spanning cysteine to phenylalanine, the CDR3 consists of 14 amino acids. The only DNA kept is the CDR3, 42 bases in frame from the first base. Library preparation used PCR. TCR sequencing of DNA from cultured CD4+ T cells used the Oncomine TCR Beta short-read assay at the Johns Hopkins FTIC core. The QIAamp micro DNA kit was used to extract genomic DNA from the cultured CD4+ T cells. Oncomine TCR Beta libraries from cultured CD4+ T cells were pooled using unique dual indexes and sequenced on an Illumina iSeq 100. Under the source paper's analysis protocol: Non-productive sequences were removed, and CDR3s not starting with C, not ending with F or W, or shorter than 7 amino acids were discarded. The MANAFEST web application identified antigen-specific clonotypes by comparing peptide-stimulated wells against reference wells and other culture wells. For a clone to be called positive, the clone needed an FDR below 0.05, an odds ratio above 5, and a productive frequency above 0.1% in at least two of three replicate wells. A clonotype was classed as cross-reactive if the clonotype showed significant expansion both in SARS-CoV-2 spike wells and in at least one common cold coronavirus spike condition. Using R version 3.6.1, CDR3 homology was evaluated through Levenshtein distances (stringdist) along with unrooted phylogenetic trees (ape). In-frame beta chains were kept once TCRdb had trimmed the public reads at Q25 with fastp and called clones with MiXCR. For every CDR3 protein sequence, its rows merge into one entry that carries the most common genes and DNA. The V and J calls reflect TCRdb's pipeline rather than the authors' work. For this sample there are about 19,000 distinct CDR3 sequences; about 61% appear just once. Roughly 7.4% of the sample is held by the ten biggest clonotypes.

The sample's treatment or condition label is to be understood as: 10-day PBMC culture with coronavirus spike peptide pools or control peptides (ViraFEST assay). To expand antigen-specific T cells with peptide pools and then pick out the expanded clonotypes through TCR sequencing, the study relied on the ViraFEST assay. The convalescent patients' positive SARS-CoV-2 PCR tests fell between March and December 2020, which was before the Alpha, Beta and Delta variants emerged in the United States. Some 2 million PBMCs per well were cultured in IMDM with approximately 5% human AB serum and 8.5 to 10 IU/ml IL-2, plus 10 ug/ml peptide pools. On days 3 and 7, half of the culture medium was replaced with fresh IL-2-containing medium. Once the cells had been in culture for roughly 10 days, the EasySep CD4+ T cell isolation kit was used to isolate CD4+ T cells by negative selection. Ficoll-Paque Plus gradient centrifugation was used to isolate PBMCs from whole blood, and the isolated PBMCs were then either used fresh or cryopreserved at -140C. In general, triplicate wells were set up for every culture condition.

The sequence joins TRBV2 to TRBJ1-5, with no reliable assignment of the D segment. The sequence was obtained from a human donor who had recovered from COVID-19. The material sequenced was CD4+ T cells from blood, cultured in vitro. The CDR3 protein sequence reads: CASSEGNSNQPQHF. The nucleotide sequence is TGTGCCAGCAGTGAGGGAAATAGCAATCAGCCCCAGCATTTT.